What follows describes a single TCR beta chain. Antigen unknown. Assay: immunoSEQ multiplex PCR; the TCRdb copy retains only in-frame clones and omits some. Of approximately 110,000 clones detected, under 95% appear once; the ten largest clones hold about 1.2%. The CDR3 has 15 residues. V was shortened by 4 bases and J by 5 bases, with 18 bases between the two germline ends. CDR1 SGHRS and CDR2 YFSETQ come from the germline V gene. The entry originates in a study of T cell responses to AZD1222 COVID-19 vaccine. Findings of the study overall: Compared with day 0, the breadth and depth of the Spike-specific TCR repertoire rose significantly after two doses of AZD1222.

The starting material was peripheral blood, obtained on day 0 of AZD1222 vaccination. The V gene is TRBV5-1, the J gene TRBJ1-1, with D maybe TRBD1 (6 bases). This receptor was taken from an adult in good health. The CDR3 region is CASSVLQGARTEAFF. CDR3 DNA: TGCGCCAGCAGCGTCCTACAGGGAGCCCGAACTGAAGCTTTCTTT.